The 10 T cell receptor beta chains below come from one sample, sequenced in a study of PD-1 blockade in classical Hodgkin lymphoma. Documented time point: cycle 4 day 1 (C4D1), after around six weeks of nivolumab. Every patient experienced relapse after autologous stem cell transplantation, and brentuximab vedotin exposure varied. Sequencing was performed with immunoSEQ multiplex PCR; in TCRdb, only in-frame clones are kept and a portion is missing. The sample holds roughly 56,000 clones, 87% seen once. The source material was peripheral blood mononuclear cells (PBMCs), sampled before the fourth cycle of nivolumab. These receptors came from a human donor with classical Hodgkin lymphoma.

The sample holds one count of this clone. This chain's CDR3 is CASSPRTVYGYTF. DNA for the CDR3: TGTGCCAGCAGCCCCCGGACGGTCTATGGCTACACCTTC. V and J are TRBV9 and TRBJ1-2; D remains unclear. Between the trimmed V and J ends, which lost 4 bases and 4 bases, there was a span of 11 bases. Germline V gene lookup returns CDR1 SGDLS and CDR2 YYNGEE. This CDR3 contains 13 residues. Full variable domain (remainder filled in from reference TRBV9 and TRBJ1-2): DSGVTQTPKHLITATGQRVTLRCSPRSGDLSVYWYQQSLDQGLQFLIQYYNGEERAKGNILERFSAQQFPDLHSELNLSSLELGDSALYFCASSPRTVYGYTFGSGTRLTVV.

The chain is built from TRBV6-1 and TRBJ1-2, with D possibly TRBD1 on 5 matching bases. With 1 base removed from V and 8 bases from J, the gap between germline ends came to 14 bases. The germline CDR1 and CDR2 sequences are MNHNS and SASEGT. This CDR3 region has 14 residues. The CDR3 reads CASSEGGAYGGYTF. Written as DNA, the CDR3 is TGTGCCAGCAGTGAAGGCGGGGCCTATGGGGGCTACACCTTC.

The chain couples TRBV6-6 to TRBJ1-3; D is unclear. V was pared by 2 bases and J by 2 bases, with 7 bases between. The CDR3 contains 14 residues. Germline loops: CDR1 MNHNY, CDR2 SVGAGI (reference sequence). The CDR3 DNA follows: TGTGCCAGCAGTTACGATATACCTGGAAACACCATATATTTT. It specifies CASSYDIPGNTIYF.

The genes are TRBV5-1 and TRBJ2-2, with D possibly being TRBD1 or TRBD2 (5 bases each). The CDR3 runs 16 residues. Trimming took off 1 base at V and 4 bases at J, with 14 bases between the two ends. Germline V gene data show CDR1 as SGHRS and CDR2 as YFSETQ. CDR3 region: CASSLISTGLTGELFF. DNA of the CDR3: TGCGCCAGCAGCTTGATCAGTACAGGACTCACCGGGGAGCTGTTTTTT.

The chain employs TRBV5-1 and TRBJ2-2, with D hard to call. Germline lookup yields CDR1 SGHRS and CDR2 YFSETQ. The germline V and J ends were trimmed by 0 bases and 5 bases, with 8 bases remaining between them. The CDR3 consists of 14 residues. CDR3 nucleotide sequence: TGCGCCAGCAGCTTGGACGGGCCTACCGGGGAGCTGTTTTTT. Its translation: CASSLDGPTGELFF. Using reference TRBV5-1 and TRBJ2-2 for the parts outside the CDR3, the full variable domain is KAGVTQTPRYLIKTRGQQVTLSCSPISGHRSVSWYQQTPGQGLQFLFEYFSETQRNKGNFPGRFSGRQFSNSRSEMNVSTLELGDSALYLCASSLDGPTGELFFGEGSRLTVL.

The rearrangement links TRBV6-6 to TRBJ2-7, with D unclear. Germline V gene data show CDR1 as MNHNY and CDR2 as SVGAGI (reference sequence). This CDR3 spans 13 amino acids. The V end was cut by 2 bases, the J end by 1 base, with 6 bases between. CDR3 amino acids: CASSYEASYEQYF. CDR3 DNA sequence: TGTGCCAGCAGTTACGAGGCTTCCTACGAGCAGTACTTC.

The CDR3 is CAWSPMVAPNEQFF. CDR3 in DNA: TGTGCCTGGAGCCCGATGGTAGCGCCCAATGAGCAGTTCTTC. The chain combines TRBV30 with TRBJ2-1; weak D call: TRBD2 (5 bases). There are 14 residues in the CDR3. Germline V gene sequence: CDR1 GTSNPN, CDR2 SVGIG (reference sequence). The V gene lost 3 bases and the J gene lost 6 bases, with 15 bases spanning the gap.

The rearrangement links TRBV5-1 to TRBJ2-3; 7 nucleotides line up with TRBD2. V trimming: 1 base; J trimming: 5 bases; junction bases outside the gene matches: 1. Germline lookup yields CDR1 SGHRS and CDR2 YFSETQ. This CDR3 is 13 amino acids long. The CDR3, as DNA: TGCGCCAGCAGCTTGACTAGCGTAGATACGCAGTATTTT. Translated: CASSLTSVDTQYF.

The rearrangement joins TRBV4-1 to TRBJ2-7; no reliable D call. The V gene's germline CDR1 is MGHRA and CDR2 YSYEKL. Trimming removed 2 bases from V and 6 bases from J, with 17 bases in between. CDR3 length: 15 amino acids. CDR3 region: CASSQFTPHKGEQYF. DNA for the CDR3: TGCGCCAGCAGCCAATTTACACCACATAAGGGCGAGCAGTACTTC.

This chain links TRBV6-5 with TRBJ2-1; D might be TRBD1 (6 bases). Trimming removed 0 bases from V and 5 bases from J, with 8 bases in between. The length of the CDR3 is 14 residues. CDR1 is MNHEY and CDR2 is SVGAGI in the germline V gene. The CDR3 DNA reads TGTGCCAGCAGTTACTCGAGACAGGACAATGAGCAGTTCTTC. This encodes CASSYSRQDNEQFF.